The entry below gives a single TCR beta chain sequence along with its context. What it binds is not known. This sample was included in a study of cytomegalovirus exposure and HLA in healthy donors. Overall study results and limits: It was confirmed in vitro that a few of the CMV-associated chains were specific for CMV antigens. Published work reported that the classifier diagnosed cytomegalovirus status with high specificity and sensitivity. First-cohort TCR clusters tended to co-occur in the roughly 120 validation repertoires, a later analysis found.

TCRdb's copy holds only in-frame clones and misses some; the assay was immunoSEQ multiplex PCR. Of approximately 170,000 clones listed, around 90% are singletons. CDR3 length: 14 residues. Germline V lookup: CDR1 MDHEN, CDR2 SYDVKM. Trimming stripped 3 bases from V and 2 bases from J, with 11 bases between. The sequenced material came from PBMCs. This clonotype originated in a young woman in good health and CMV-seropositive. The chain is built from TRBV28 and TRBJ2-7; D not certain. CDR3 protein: CASSFSRGAYEQYF. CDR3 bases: TGTGCCAGCAGTTTCTCACGAGGAGCCTACGAGCAGTACTTC.